This T cell receptor beta chain was captured by sequencing in a study of human T cells and chemical hapten exposure. Overall study results and limits: Among TCRs, those above 1 in 1000 frequency were unaffected by DPC sensitization.

Time point of the sample: pre-sensitization, week 0. As for treatment: therapeutic diphenylcyclopropenone sensitization with weekly scalp DPC. Unfractionated whole blood yielded total RNA. The library tagged each cDNA molecule with unique molecular identifiers. Using its own MiXCR run on the RACE reads, TCRdb lists one record per CDR3 protein. The repertoire holds 350,000 to 450,000 distinct CDR3 sequences, with roughly 5.3% as singletons. This clonotype has just a few counts. As yet, its antigen is unknown. The germline V gene encodes CDR1 MNHEY and CDR2 SVGAGI. V was pared by 5 bases and J by 5 bases, with 5 bases of the junction left unmatched. The CDR3 loop spans 14 amino acids.

Sample: whole blood, taken in connection with sensitization to the hapten diphenylcyclopropenone (DPC). The chain couples TRBV6-5 to TRBJ1-1; 10 bases map to TRBD1. The sequence came from a woman between 50 and 59 years old with alopecia areata. Some clones in this sample may be carry-over from other donors' samples. This CDR3 reads CASSLRQGATEAFF. The CDR3 region has the DNA TGTGCCAGCAGTCTTAGACAGGGGGCGACTGAAGCTTTCTTT.